The clone carrying this T cell receptor beta chain was observed a handful of times. The CDR3 covers 14 residues. V was shortened by 3 bases and J by 10 bases, with 13 bases between the two germline ends. The germline CDR1 and CDR2 sequences are KGHSH and LQKENI. These data are taken from a study of Tregs in tolerant kidney transplant recipients. Unstimulated regulatory T cells (CD4+CD25+CD127-), CD4+CD25- non-regulatory cells, CD4 and CD8 cells were FACS-sorted from thawed PBMCs. TCRdb's table, derived via immunoSEQ multiplex PCR, lists solely in-frame clones and lacks some. The sample includes about 110,000 clones, roughly 90% of them seen just once.

The sequence came from a human donor who received a combined kidney and bone marrow transplant. Sample: CD4+ T cells from blood, taken before the transplant. The rearrangement joins TRBV18 to TRBJ1-6; D not certain. The CDR3 protein is CASSPLSGRSPLHF. CDR3 in DNA: TGTGCCAGCTCACCCCTTAGTGGGAGATCACCCCTCCACTTT.